This T cell receptor beta chain emerged from a study of T cells in localized non-small cell lung cancer. Some clones are missing from TCRdb's copy, which holds only in-frame ones; the method was immunoSEQ multiplex PCR. The repertoire includes some 30,000 clones, roughly three quarters of them detected once, and around 33% sits in the top ten. Whole-study findings and limits: Within adjacent lung there appeared a median around 57 of the top 100 tumor clones. The study sequenced only one region of the tumor. As a result, intratumor heterogeneity could not be excluded and remains possible. Highest T cell clonality was seen in uninvolved adjacent lung, surpassing that measured in tumor. Elevated circulating T cell density in blood was associated with longer overall survival.

With respect to this clone: The target antigen is unknown.

V dropped 6 bases and J dropped 2 bases, with 10 bases sitting between them. Germline V CDR1 and CDR2: SGHTA, FQGNSA. The CDR3 is made up of 13 amino acids. This sequence was found in a male donor at least 60 years old with stage II squamous cell lung carcinoma. The V and J genes are TRBV7-2 and TRBJ2-5; D is perhaps TRBD1 (5 bases). The source was peripheral blood, collected before any cancer treatment. In DNA form, the CDR3 reads TGTGCCAGCAGGCCCACAGGTCAAGAGACCCAGTACTTC. Protein: CASRPTGQETQYF.